This TCR beta chain was sequenced in a study of chemoradiotherapy in HPV16-positive cancers. Study-wide results and limits: Candidate HPV-specific clones and E7-related TCR motifs grew in tumor during treatment.

The ends were cut back, 6 bases at V and 2 bases at J, with 13 bases in the middle. CDR1 and CDR2 (germline): SGHAT, FQNNGV. CDR3 length equals 14 residues. This clone turned up a few times. Antigen unknown. The method was immunoSEQ multiplex PCR; TCRdb's version includes in-frame clones alone and lacks a portion of them. The sample shows 9,500 to 15,000 clones, 70% to 90% of them seen only once. The rearrangement uses TRBV11-2 and TRBJ1-2, with D uncertain. This specimen was blood, taken from a patient who underwent chemoradiotherapy. This clonotype was sampled from a human donor with HPV-associated anogenital cancer. The CDR3 nucleotides are TGTGCCAGCAGTCCCGGCCGTGGGAACTATGGCTACACCTTC. This encodes CASSPGRGNYGYTF.